This TCR beta chain is drawn from a study of read filtering for tumor transcriptome and immune sequencing. Study-level background: The cohort had 17 men and roughly 13 women aged about 45 to 80, mean roughly 65 years. Whole-transcriptome libraries were prepared after DNase treatment. IR-seq gave about 4.05 to 11 million TCR reads per sample; RNA-seq gave roughly 80 to 1,300.

From germline, CDR1 is MRHNA and CDR2 SNTAGT. CDR3 size: 15 residues. The V segment lost 6 bases and the J segment 7 bases; nucleotides outside the gene matches: 8. In this sample, this clonotype turned up many times. The library was built from around 0.4 ug RNA with molecular barcoded adaptors for alpha/delta and beta/gamma chains. TCRdb independently ran MiXCR on the reads; one entry per CDR3 protein. The table includes about 86,000 distinct CDR3 sequences, around 12% detected once. Sampling of bone marrow took place during active disease in every patient. The V call is TRBV6-4, the J call TRBJ2-1, with 11 bases that match TRBD2. The source of this sequence is a donor over 35 with multiple myeloma. What was sequenced was a population of CD138-negative cells sorted from bone marrow. In nucleotides, the CDR3 is TGTGCCAGCAGCCCCGGGACTAGCGGTACTAATGAGCAGTTCTTC. It yields the protein CASSPGTSGTNEQFF.